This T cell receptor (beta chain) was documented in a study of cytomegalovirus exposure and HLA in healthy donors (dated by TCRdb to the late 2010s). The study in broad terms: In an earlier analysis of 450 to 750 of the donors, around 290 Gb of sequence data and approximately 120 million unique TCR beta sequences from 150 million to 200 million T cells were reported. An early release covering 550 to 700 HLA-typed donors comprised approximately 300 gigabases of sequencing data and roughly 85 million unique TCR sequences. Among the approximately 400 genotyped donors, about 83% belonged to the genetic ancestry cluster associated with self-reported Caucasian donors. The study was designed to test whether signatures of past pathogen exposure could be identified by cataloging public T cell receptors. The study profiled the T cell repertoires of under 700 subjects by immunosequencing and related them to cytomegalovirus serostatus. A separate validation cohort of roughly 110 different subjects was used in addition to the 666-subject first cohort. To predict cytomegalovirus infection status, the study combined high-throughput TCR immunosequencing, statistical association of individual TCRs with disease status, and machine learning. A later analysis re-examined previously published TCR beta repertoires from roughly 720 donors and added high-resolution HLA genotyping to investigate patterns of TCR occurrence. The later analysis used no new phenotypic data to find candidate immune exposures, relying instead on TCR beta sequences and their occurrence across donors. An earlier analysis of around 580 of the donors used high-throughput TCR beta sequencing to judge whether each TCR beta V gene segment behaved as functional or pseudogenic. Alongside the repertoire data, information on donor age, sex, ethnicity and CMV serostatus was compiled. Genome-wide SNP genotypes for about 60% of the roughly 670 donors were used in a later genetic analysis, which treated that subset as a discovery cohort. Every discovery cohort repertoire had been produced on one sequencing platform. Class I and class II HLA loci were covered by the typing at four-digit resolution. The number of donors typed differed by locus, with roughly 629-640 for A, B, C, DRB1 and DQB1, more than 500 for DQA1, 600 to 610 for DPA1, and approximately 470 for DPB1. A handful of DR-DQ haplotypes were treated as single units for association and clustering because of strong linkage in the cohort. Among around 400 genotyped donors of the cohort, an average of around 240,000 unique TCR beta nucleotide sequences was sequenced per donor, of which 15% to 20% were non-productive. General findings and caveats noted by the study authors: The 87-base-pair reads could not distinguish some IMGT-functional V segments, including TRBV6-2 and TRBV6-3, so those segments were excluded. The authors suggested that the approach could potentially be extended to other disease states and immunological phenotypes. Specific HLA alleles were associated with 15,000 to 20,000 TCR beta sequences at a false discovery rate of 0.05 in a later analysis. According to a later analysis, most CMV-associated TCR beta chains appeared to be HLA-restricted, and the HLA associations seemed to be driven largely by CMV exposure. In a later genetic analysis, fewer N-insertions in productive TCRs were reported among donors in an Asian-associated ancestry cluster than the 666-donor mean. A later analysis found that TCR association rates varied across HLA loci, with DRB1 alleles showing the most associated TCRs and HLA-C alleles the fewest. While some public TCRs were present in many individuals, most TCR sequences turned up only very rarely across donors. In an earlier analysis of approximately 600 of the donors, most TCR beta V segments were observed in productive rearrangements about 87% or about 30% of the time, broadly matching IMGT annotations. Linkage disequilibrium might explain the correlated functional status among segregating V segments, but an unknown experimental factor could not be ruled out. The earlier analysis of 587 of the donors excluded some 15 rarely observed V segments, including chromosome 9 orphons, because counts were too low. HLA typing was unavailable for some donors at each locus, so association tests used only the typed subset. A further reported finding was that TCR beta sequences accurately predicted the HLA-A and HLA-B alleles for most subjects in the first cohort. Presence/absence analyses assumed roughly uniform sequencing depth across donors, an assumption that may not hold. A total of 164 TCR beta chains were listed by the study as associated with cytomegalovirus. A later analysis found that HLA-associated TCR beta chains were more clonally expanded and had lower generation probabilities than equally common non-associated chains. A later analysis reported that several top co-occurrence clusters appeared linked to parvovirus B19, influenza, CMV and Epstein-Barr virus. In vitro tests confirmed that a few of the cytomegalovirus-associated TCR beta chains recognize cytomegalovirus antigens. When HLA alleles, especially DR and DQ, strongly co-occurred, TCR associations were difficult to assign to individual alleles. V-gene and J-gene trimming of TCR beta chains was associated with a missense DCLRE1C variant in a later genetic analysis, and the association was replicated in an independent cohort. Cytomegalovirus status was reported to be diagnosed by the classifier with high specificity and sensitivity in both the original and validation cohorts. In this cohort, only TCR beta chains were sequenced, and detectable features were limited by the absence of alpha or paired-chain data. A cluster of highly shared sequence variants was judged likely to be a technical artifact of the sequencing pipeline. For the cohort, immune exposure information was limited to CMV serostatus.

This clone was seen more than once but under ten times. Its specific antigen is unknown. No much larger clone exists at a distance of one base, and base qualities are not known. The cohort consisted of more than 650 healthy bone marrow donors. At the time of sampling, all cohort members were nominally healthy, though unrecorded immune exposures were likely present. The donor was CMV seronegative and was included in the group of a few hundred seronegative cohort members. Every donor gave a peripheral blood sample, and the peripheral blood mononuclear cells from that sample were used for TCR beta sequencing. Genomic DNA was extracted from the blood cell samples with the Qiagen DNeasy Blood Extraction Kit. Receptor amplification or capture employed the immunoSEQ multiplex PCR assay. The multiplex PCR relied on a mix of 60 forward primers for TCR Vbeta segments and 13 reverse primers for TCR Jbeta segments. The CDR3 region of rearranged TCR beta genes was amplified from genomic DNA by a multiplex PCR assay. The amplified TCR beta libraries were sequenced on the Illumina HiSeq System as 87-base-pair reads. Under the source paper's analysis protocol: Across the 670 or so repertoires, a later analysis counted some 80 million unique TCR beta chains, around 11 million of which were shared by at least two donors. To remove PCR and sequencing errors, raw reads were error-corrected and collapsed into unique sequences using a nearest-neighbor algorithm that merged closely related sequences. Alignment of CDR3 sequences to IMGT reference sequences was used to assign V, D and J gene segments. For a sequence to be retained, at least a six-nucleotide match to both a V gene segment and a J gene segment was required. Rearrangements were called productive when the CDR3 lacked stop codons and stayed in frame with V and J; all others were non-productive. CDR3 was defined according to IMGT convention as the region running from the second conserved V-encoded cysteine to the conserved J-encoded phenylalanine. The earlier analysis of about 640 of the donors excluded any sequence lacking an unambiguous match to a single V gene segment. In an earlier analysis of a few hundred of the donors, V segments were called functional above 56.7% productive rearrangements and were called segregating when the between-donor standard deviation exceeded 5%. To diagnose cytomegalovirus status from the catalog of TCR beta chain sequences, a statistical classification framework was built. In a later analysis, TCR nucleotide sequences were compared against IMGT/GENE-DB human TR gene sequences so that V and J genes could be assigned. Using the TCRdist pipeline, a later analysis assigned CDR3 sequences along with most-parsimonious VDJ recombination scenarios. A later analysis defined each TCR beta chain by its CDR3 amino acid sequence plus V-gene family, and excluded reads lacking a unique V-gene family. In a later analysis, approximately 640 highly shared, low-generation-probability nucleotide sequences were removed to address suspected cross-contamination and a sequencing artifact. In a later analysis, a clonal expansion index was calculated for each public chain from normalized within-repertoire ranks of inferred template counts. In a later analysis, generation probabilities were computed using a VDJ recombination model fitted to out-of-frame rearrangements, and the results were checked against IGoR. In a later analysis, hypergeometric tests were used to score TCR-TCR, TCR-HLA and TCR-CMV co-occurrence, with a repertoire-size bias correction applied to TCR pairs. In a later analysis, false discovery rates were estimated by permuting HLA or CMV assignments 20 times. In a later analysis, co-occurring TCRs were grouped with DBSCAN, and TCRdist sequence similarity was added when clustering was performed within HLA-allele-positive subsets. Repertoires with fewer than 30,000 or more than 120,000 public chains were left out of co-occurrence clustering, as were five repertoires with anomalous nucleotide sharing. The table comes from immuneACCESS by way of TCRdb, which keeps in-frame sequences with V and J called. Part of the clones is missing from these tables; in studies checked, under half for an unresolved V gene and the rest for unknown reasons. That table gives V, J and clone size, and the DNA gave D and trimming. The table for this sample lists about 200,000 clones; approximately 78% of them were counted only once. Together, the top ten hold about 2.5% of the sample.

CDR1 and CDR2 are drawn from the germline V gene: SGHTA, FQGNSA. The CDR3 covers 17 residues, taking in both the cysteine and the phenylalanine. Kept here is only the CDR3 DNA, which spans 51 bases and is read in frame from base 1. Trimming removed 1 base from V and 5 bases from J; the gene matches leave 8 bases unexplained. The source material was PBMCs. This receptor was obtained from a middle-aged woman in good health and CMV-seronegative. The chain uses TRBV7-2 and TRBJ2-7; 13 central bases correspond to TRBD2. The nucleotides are TGTGCCAGCAGCTTAGTCACTAGCGGGAGGGCCTGGCACGAGCAGTACTTC. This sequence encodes CASSLVTSGRAWHEQYF. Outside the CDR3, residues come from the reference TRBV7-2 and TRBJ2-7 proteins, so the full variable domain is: GAGVSQSPSNKVTEKGKDVELRCDPISGHTALYWYRQSLGQGLEFLIYFQGNSAPDKSGLPSDRFSAERTGGSVSTLTIQRTQQEDSAVYLCASSLVTSGRAWHEQYFGPGTRLTVT.